The 10 T cell receptor beta chains below come from one sample, sequenced in a study of blood T cell repertoires in COVID-19. Some clones are missing from TCRdb's copy, which holds only in-frame ones; the method was immunoSEQ multiplex PCR. The sample has about 160,000 clones, roughly 90% seen once; the top ten hold about 6.3%. Sample: PBMCs or T cells enriched from blood (not recorded which). All receptors come from a woman in her forties or fifties who had recovered from COVID-19.

This clone is a singleton in its sample. The chain joins TRBV6-5 to TRBJ2-5, with 7 positions matching TRBD1. Germline-derived CDR1 and CDR2 are MNHEY and SVGAGI. J lost 1 base, V lost 6 bases, and 8 bases had no gene match. The CDR3 spans 15 residues. CDR3 coding DNA: TGTGCCAGCAGGATTACAGGGGTTTCCCAAGAGACCCAGTACTTC. It translates to CASRITGVSQETQYF.

This chain uses TRBV6-2 or TRBV6-3 with TRBJ1-2; possible D gene TRBD1, 6 bases. In germline, CDR1 is MNHEY, CDR2 SVGEGT. V lost 5 bases to trimming and J lost 2 bases, with 18 bases between them. This CDR3 comprises 16 residues. Here the CDR3 reads CASSPITRTDNYGYTF. The CDR3 nucleotides read TGTGCCAGCAGTCCGATCACTCGGACAGACAACTATGGCTACACCTTC.

J is TRBJ2-3 and V is TRBV5-6; the match to TRBD2 covers 10 bases. Trimming cost V 2 bases and J 2 bases; bases outside gene matches: 5. Germline V lookup: CDR1 SGHDT, CDR2 YYEEEE. CDR3 length equals 16 residues. CDR3 DNA sequence: TGTGCCAGCAGCTTTAGCGGGGGGACTTACACAGATACGCAGTATTTT. This codes for CASSFSGGTYTDTQYF.

This chain joins TRBV30 and TRBJ1-1, with TRBD1 identical over 7 bases. The J segment lost 4 bases and the V segment lost 5 bases, leaving 7 bases of the junction unmatched. The germline V gene encodes CDR1 GTSNPN and CDR2 SVGIG (reference sequence). CDR3 length: 13 amino acids. The CDR3 coding sequence is TGTGCCTGGGATGAGGGGGCCGTCACTGAAGCTTTCTTT. Translation: CAWDEGAVTEAFF. The entire variable domain, with the rest obtained from reference TRBV30 and TRBJ1-1, is as follows: SQTIHQWPATLVQPVGSPLSLECTVEGTSNPNLYWYRQAAGRGLQLLFYSVGIGQISSEVPQNLSASRPQDRQFILSSKKLLLSDSGFYLCAWDEGAVTEAFFGQGTRLTVV.

The chain links TRBV27 to TRBJ1-1; D possibly corresponds to TRBD1 (5 bases). Per germline, CDR1 MNHEY and CDR2 SMNVEV (reference sequence). CDR3 length: 10 amino acids. V was shortened by 8 bases and J by 11 bases, with 12 bases between the two germline ends. The CDR3 nucleotides are TGTGCCAGCGGAACTGGGGGGGCTTTCTTT. Its translation is CASGTGGAFF.

This chain joins TRBV7-9 and TRBJ2-5; TRBD2 might be the D (5 bases). V lost 0 bases to trimming and J lost 5 bases, with 16 bases between them. Germline V gene data show CDR1 as SEHNR and CDR2 as FQNEAQ (reference sequence). CDR3 size: 16 residues. For the CDR3, the DNA is TGTGCCAGCAGCTTAGCCGGAGGAGCTCCGCCGGAGACCCAGTACTTC. Protein: CASSLAGGAPPETQYF. Full variable domain (missing parts from reference TRBV7-9 and TRBJ2-5): DTGVSQNPRHKITKRGQNVTFRCDPISEHNRLYWYRQTLGQGPEFLTYFQNEAQLEKSRLLSDRFSAERPKGSFSTLEIQRTEQGDSAMYLCASSLAGGAPPETQYFGPGTRLLVL.

This CDR3 is CASSQTSGGAWETQYF. DNA of the CDR3: TGTGCCAGCAGCCAGACTAGCGGGGGGGCATGGGAGACCCAGTACTTC. The rearrangement links TRBV5-4 to TRBJ2-5; 14 bases align to TRBD2. The CDR3 has 16 amino acids. Germline V gene lookup returns CDR1 SGHNT and CDR2 YYREEE (reference sequence). Trimming removed 4 bases from V and 5 bases from J; junction bases left unmatched: 7.

Notes on this clone: The identical CDR3 is also encoded by other nucleotide sequences in the sample. J is TRBJ1-1 and V is TRBV19; maybe TRBD1 (6 bases). The CDR3 covers 14 residues. V lost 5 bases and J lost 0, with 10 bases in between. In germline, CDR1 is LNHDA, CDR2 SQIVND (reference sequence). As DNA, the CDR3 is TGTGCCAGTAGTCCCCAGGGGTTGAACACTGAAGCTTTCTTT. It codes for CASSPQGLNTEAFF. The full variable domain, completed using reference TRBV19 and TRBJ1-1, is DGGITQSPKYLFRKEGQNVTLSCEQNLNHDAMYWYRQDPGQGLRLIYYSQIVNDFQKGDIAEGYSVSREKKESFPLTVTSAQKNPTAFYLCASSPQGLNTEAFFGQGTRLTVV.

The chain uses TRBV19 and TRBJ2-3; 9 nucleotides align to TRBD1. The CDR3 sequence is 15 residues long. Unmatched junction bases numbered 5, after V lost 5 bases and J lost 2 bases. Germline CDR1 reads LNHDA; CDR2 reads SQIVND (reference sequence). The CDR3 spells CASSSGTGSTDTQYF. CDR3 sequence (DNA): TGTGCCAGTAGTTCCGGGACAGGGTCCACAGATACGCAGTATTTT.

This clone appeared a single time. The chain recombines TRBV6-5 with TRBJ1-2; D may be TRBD1 (6 bases). Deletions cut 7 bases from V and 6 bases from J, with 21 bases between. This CDR3 spans 15 amino acids. Germline assignment: CDR1 MNHEY and CDR2 SVGAGI. The CDR3 loop is CASTPGGAGSDGYTF. CDR3 in DNA: TGTGCCAGCACTCCGGGGGGCGCAGGTTCGGATGGCTACACCTTC.